A selection of T cell receptor beta chains follows, all from one sample in a study of T-cell reconstitution after alpha-beta-depleted transplantation in children. TCRdb redid the calling of the PCR reads with MiXCR, one entry per CDR3 protein. Here the sample spans about 98,000 distinct CDR3 sequences, about 7.5% being singletons. The specimen comprised PBMCs, sampled before TCRalphabeta/CD19-depleted stem cell transplant. All receptors come from a boy between 2 and 10 years old with acute lymphoblastic leukemia, due to receive a stem cell transplant. CDR3s leave out the opening cysteine and the closing phenylalanine or tryptophan.

cdr3_aa j_call v_call
SARDRKTSGGAHEQY TRBJ2-7 TRBV20-1
ASSQDLTGAPYGYT TRBJ1-2 TRBV4-3
ASSLAPSGGYYEQY TRBJ2-7 TRBV7-2
ASSFRTAPNEKLF TRBJ1-4 TRBV12-3/TRBV12-4
ASSPSTYNEQF TRBJ2-1 TRBV4-2
ASSPGQNNSPLH TRBJ1-6 TRBV3-1
ASSQDFHYGYT TRBJ1-2 TRBV3-1
ASSELGWGNTEAF TRBJ1-1 TRBV6-1
ASSERETYNSPLH TRBJ1-6 TRBV25-1
ASSTSTSGGAGEQF TRBJ2-1 TRBV6-4
ATSETPSTDTQY TRBJ2-3 TRBV12-3/TRBV12-4
ASSLSRTSTRGKDTQY TRBJ2-3 TRBV4-2
ASSTASRVLSLH TRBJ1-6 TRBV6-2/TRBV6-3
ASSLSGFTYEQY TRBJ2-7 TRBV27
ASSLLGGGETQY TRBJ2-5 TRBV7-9
ASSSQTSGADTQY TRBJ2-3 TRBV12-3/TRBV12-4